The 20 T cell receptor beta chains presented below share a single source sample, sequenced in a study of OX40 agonist ivuxolimab in advanced cancers. Profiling relied on immunoSEQ multiplex PCR, and the TCRdb table lists in-frame clones only, not all of them. The table lists tens of thousands of clones, approximately 90% of them singletons. The sequenced sample was CD4+ or CD8+ T cells sorted from blood, obtained in a trial of the OX40 agonist ivuxolimab. Every receptor here comes from an adult with an advanced solid tumor such as melanoma, head and neck, liver or kidney cancer.

The rearrangement joins TRBV11-2 to TRBJ2-5, with D unclear. Germline V gives CDR1 SGHAT, CDR2 FQNNGV. This CDR3 region has 12 residues. V shed 5 bases and J shed 7 bases, with 11 bases lying between them. CDR3 in DNA: TGTGCCAGCAGCCCCCTGTGGGGGACCCAGTACTTC. Protein product: CASSPLWGTQYF.

The J gene is TRBJ2-7, the V gene TRBV7-9; possibly TRBD1 for D (6 bases). CDR1 SEHNR and CDR2 FQNEAQ come from the germline V gene (reference sequence). V was trimmed by 5 bases and J by 6 bases, leaving 20 bases between them. CDR3 size: 15 residues. The CDR3 reads CASSQGPGQGLEQYF. The CDR3 DNA follows: TGTGCCAGCAGCCAAGGGCCGGGACAAGGGCTCGAGCAGTACTTC.

The rearrangement uses TRBV10-3 and TRBJ2-5; D possibly corresponds to TRBD1 (6 bases). This CDR3 has 15 amino acids. CDR1 and CDR2 from the germline V gene are ENHRY and SYGVKD. Trimming shortened V by 0 bases and J by 5 bases, and 13 bases separated the two germline ends. CDR3 DNA sequence: TGTGCCATCAGTGAGTCTGCACAGGGTTGGGAGACCCAGTACTTC. Translation gives CAISESAQGWETQYF.

This clone occurred a few times. One end of the junction varies from germline; a read error may be responsible. The chain carries TRBV7-7 and TRBJ2-5, with D possibly being TRBD2 (7 bases). The CDR3 consists of 18 residues. The germline V gene has CDR1 SSHAT and CDR2 FNYEAQ (reference sequence). CDR3 nucleotides: TGTGCTAGCAGCCTATTCAGCTCGGACCATGGGAGGGGGGAGACCCAGTACTTC. Residues: CASSLFSSDHGRGETQYF. The whole variable domain, remainder taken from reference TRBV7-7 and TRBJ2-5, is GAGVSQSPRYKVTKRGQDVTLRCDPISSHATLYWYQQALGQGPEFLTYFNYEAQPDKSGLPSDRFSAERPEGSISTLTIQRTEQRDSAMYRCASSLFSSDHGRGETQYFGPGTRLLVL.

This clone came up a few times. The gene calls are TRBV28 and TRBJ1-2; the D is unclear. The CDR3 runs to 13 residues. Germline CDR1 reads MDHEN; CDR2 reads SYDVKM. The V end lost 3 bases, the J end lost 5 bases, and 10 bases lay between the germline ends. The CDR3 region is CASSLPYGYGYTF. The CDR3 DNA reads TGTGCCAGCAGTTTGCCCTACGGTTATGGCTACACCTTC.

The chain combines TRBV6-4 with TRBJ2-3; the D gene is possibly TRBD1 (6 bases). Trimming took off 0 bases at V and 4 bases at J, with 11 bases between the two ends. CDR1 MRHNA and CDR2 SNTAGT come from the germline V gene. This CDR3 spans 15 amino acids. CDR3 sequence: CASSDSGQASDTQYF. CDR3 DNA sequence: TGTGCCAGCAGTGACTCGGGACAAGCCTCAGATACGCAGTATTTT.

This chain joins TRBV4-3 and TRBJ2-2, with 12 bases that match TRBD2. V was clipped by 3 bases and J by 1 base; unmatched bases: 15. The CDR3 is 21 amino acids. Germline CDR1 is LGHNA and CDR2 is YSLEER. CDR3 in amino acids: CASSHRIILAGGPKNTGELFF. The CDR3 coding sequence is TGCGCCAGCAGCCACCGAATCATACTAGCGGGAGGACCCAAGAACACCGGGGAGCTGTTTTTT.

This sequence joins TRBV10-3 and TRBJ2-7; tentatively, D is TRBD2 (5 bases). The CDR3 covers 13 residues. V lost 2 bases, J lost 3 bases, and 8 bases lay in between. CDR1 is ENHRY, CDR2 SYGVKD, per germline. The CDR3 DNA reads TGTGCCATCAGTGAGCCGGGAAACTACGAGCAGTACGTC. As protein: CAISEPGNYEQYV.

The rearrangement links TRBV27 to TRBJ1-5; D possibly corresponds to TRBD1 (6 bases). V lost 10 bases, J lost 5 bases, and 21 bases lay in between. From germline, CDR1 is MNHEY and CDR2 SMNVEV (reference sequence). The CDR3 loop spans 15 amino acids. The CDR3 coding sequence is TGTGCCACTCAACCCGTCGGGGGGGCCCATCAGCCCCAGCATTTT. Translation gives CATQPVGGAHQPQHF.

The CDR3 loop reads CASSLRGTANTTNEKLFF. As DNA, the CDR3 is TGTGCCAGCAGCTTGCGAGGGACAGCGAATACAACTAATGAAAAACTGTTTTTT. The chain combines TRBV7-2 with TRBJ1-4; 7 nucleotides align to TRBD1. CDR3 length: 18 residues. J lost 0 bases, V lost 3 bases, and 10 bases had no gene match. Germline CDR1 SGHTA, CDR2 FQGNSA.

This clone appeared a few times. The V call is TRBV6-5, the J call TRBJ1-1, with a possible D match to TRBD1 (6 bases). The germline gives CDR1 MNHEY, CDR2 SVGAGI. Trimming took 2 bases from V and 3 from J, leaving 10 bases between them. The CDR3 sequence is 14 residues long. CDR3 loop: CASSYRPGDTEAFF. The CDR3, as DNA: TGTGCCAGCAGTTACCGTCCAGGGGACACTGAAGCTTTCTTT.

The gene calls are TRBV29-1 and TRBJ2-1; 7 positions match TRBD2. The V and J ends lost 8 bases and 5 bases, in that order; junction bases with no gene match: 12. CDR1 and CDR2 (germline): SQVTM, ANQGSEA. The CDR3 is 14 amino acids. The DNA of the CDR3 is TGCAGCTCCATCGGGAGCGGACTAGACAATGAGCAGTTCTTC. It yields the protein CSSIGSGLDNEQFF.

CDR3 nucleotide sequence: TGTGCCAGCAGTTTCCTTCCGGGACAGGGAACGGGCGAGCAGTACTTC. This encodes CASSFLPGQGTGEQYF. The chain uses TRBV27 and TRBJ2-7; 9 bases line up with TRBD1. Germline loops: CDR1 MNHEY, CDR2 SMNVEV (reference sequence). The CDR3 spans 16 residues. V lost 3 bases and J lost 6; bases outside the gene matches: 12.

This chain joins TRBV5-6 and TRBJ2-7; TRBD1 agrees at 8 bases. Germline CDR1 is SGHDT and CDR2 is YYEEEE. Trimming cost V 4 bases and J 2 bases; bases outside gene matches: 11. The CDR3 length is 16 residues. This CDR3 reads CASSQRRQGATYEQYV. Here the CDR3 DNA reads TGTGCCAGCAGCCAAAGAAGGCAGGGGGCGACCTACGAGCAGTACGTC.

The CDR3 nucleotides are TGTGCCAGCAGCTTGGTTCTTAGCACAGATACGCAGTATTTT. This codes for CASSLVLSTDTQYF. This chain uses TRBV5-4 with TRBJ2-3; unclear D gene. Germline V CDR1 and CDR2: SGHNT, YYREEE (reference sequence). Trimming took off 0 bases at V and 0 bases at J, with 5 bases between the two ends. The length of the CDR3 is 14 residues.

The chain uses TRBV14 and TRBJ2-5; D is uncertain. The CDR3 extends over 14 amino acids. Germline V CDR1 and CDR2: SGHDN, FVKESK. Trimming removed 3 bases from V and 3 bases from J, with 11 bases in between. The CDR3 loop reads CASSQGLVEETQYF. The CDR3 DNA reads TGTGCCAGCAGCCAGGGCTTAGTGGAAGAGACCCAGTACTTC.

This chain links TRBV5-6 with TRBJ1-1; D is undetermined. The V gene's germline CDR1 is SGHDT and CDR2 YYEEEE. The CDR3 contains 14 residues. Deletions cut 2 bases from V and 4 bases from J, with 12 bases between. This CDR3 is CASSFVGFGTEAFF. As DNA, the CDR3 is TGTGCCAGCAGCTTCGTGGGGTTCGGCACTGAAGCTTTCTTT.

The chain joins TRBV7-9 to TRBJ1-1; D gene uncertain. CDR3 length equals 15 residues. CDR1 is SEHNR and CDR2 is FQNEAQ in the germline V gene (reference sequence). The V gene lost 2 bases and the J gene lost 1 base, with 11 bases spanning the gap. CDR3: CASSLPDSKNTEAFF. The CDR3 DNA reads as TGTGCCAGCAGCTTACCCGACTCAAAGAACACTGAAGCTTTCTTT. The complete variable domain, with remaining parts taken from reference TRBV7-9 and TRBJ1-1, reads DTGVSQNPRHKITKRGQNVTFRCDPISEHNRLYWYRQTLGQGPEFLTYFQNEAQLEKSRLLSDRFSAERPKGSFSTLEIQRTEQGDSAMYLCASSLPDSKNTEAFFGQGTRLTVV.

The chain uses TRBV7-9 and TRBJ1-5; 7 bases align to TRBD1. The trim removed 5 bases at V and 4 bases at J, leaving 8 bases unmatched. CDR1 and CDR2 (germline): SEHNR, FQNEAQ (reference sequence). The CDR3 loop spans 15 amino acids. For the CDR3, the DNA is TGTGCCAGCAGCGCGGGACAGAACGGGAATCAGCCCCAGCATTTT. It translates to CASSAGQNGNQPQHF.

The genes are TRBV10-3 and TRBJ1-2; the match to TRBD1 covers 8 bases. The CDR3 is 14 amino acids. Germline CDR1 ENHRY, CDR2 SYGVKD. The V segment lost 1 base and the J segment 8 bases; nucleotides outside the gene matches: 6. The CDR3 here is CAISELGQGGGYTF. Written as DNA, the CDR3 is TGTGCCATCAGTGAGTTAGGACAGGGAGGGGGCTACACCTTC.